The rows below give T cell receptor beta chains drawn from one sample of a study of regulatory T cells in long-lasting Graves disease. TCRdb called the multiplex PCR reads again in MiXCR, with one record for every CDR3 protein. Of 400,000 to 500,000 distinct CDR3 sequences in the sample, roughly 17% are singletons; the top ten hold over 8.5%. The same sample was also used in a study of T cells in Graves' hyperthyroidism and ophthalmopathy.

Sequenced material: peripheral blood mononuclear cells (PBMCs), taken at new diagnosis, from a patient treated with antithyroid drugs. The source of these receptors is a woman aged 25 to 39 with Graves disease. CDR3s include the opening cysteine and the closing phenylalanine or tryptophan. Fields, in order: V gene, D gene, clone size, J gene, CDR3 length, CDR3 protein, CDR3 DNA. D genes are given only for firm matches. Expanded clones get a size class; other rows say once, few or many, or leave the size out.

v_call: TRBV10-3; d_call: TRBD1; clone_size: .; j_call: TRBJ1-6; cdr3_length: 17; cdr3_aa: CAIRRTTGTGDNSSLHF; cdr3_nt: TGTGCCATCAGGCGAACAACCGGGACAGGTGATAATTCATCCCTCCACTTT
v_call: TRBV27; d_call: .; clone_size: .; j_call: TRBJ1-5; cdr3_length: 14; cdr3_aa: CASRKTYSNQPQHF; cdr3_nt: TGTGCCAGCAGGAAAACATATAGCAATCAGCCCCAGCATTTT
v_call: TRBV6-5; d_call: .; clone_size: many; j_call: TRBJ2-3; cdr3_length: 13; cdr3_aa: CASSYTYTDTQYF; cdr3_nt: TGTGCCAGCAGTTACACCTACACAGATACGCAGTATTTT
v_call: TRBV29-1; d_call: .; clone_size: many; j_call: TRBJ2-7; cdr3_length: 14; cdr3_aa: CSVRPTGSSYEQYF; cdr3_nt: TGCAGCGTTCGACCCACAGGGTCGAGCTACGAGCAGTACTTC
v_call: TRBV5-1; d_call: TRBD2; clone_size: many; j_call: TRBJ2-1; cdr3_length: 17; cdr3_aa: CASSLGLAGGPYNEQFF; cdr3_nt: TGCGCCAGCAGCTTGGGCCTAGCGGGAGGGCCCTACAATGAGCAGTTCTTC
v_call: TRBV2; d_call: TRBD1; clone_size: many; j_call: TRBJ2-2; cdr3_length: 13; cdr3_aa: CASSLDRSGELFF; cdr3_nt: TGTGCCAGCAGTTTGGACAGGTCCGGGGAGCTGTTTTTT
v_call: TRBV28; d_call: TRBD2; clone_size: many; j_call: TRBJ2-7; cdr3_length: 17; cdr3_aa: CASSGTSGRVQGYEQYF; cdr3_nt: TGTGCCAGCAGTGGGACTAGCGGGAGGGTTCAAGGTTACGAGCAGTACTTC
v_call: TRBV10-3; d_call: TRBD1; clone_size: .; j_call: TRBJ1-2; cdr3_length: 13; cdr3_aa: CAISEGQGHGYTF; cdr3_nt: TGTGCCATCAGTGAAGGACAGGGGCATGGCTACACCTTC
v_call: TRBV9; d_call: .; clone_size: few; j_call: TRBJ2-5; cdr3_length: 12; cdr3_aa: CASSGIEGTQYF; cdr3_nt: TGTGCCAGCAGCGGAATAGAGGGGACCCAGTACTTC
v_call: TRBV20-1; d_call: .; clone_size: few; j_call: TRBJ1-1; cdr3_length: 14; cdr3_aa: CSARGAGKRNEAFF; cdr3_nt: TGCAGTGCTAGAGGGGCAGGGAAGAGAAATGAAGCTTTCTTT
v_call: TRBV7-2; d_call: TRBD2; clone_size: .; j_call: TRBJ2-1; cdr3_length: 19; cdr3_aa: CASSSGLAGGYSSYNERFF; cdr3_nt: TGTGCCAGCAGCTCAGGACTAGCGGGAGGCTACAGCTCCTACAATGAGCGGTTCTTC
v_call: TRBV5-1; d_call: TRBD2; clone_size: many; j_call: TRBJ2-7; cdr3_length: 14; cdr3_aa: CASRDPSGYYEQYF; cdr3_nt: TGCGCCAGCAGAGATCCTAGCGGCTACTACGAGCAGTACTTC
v_call: TRBV28; d_call: .; clone_size: many; j_call: TRBJ1-1; cdr3_length: 16; cdr3_aa: CASSLRGQRGDTEAFF; cdr3_nt: TGTGCCAGCAGTTTGAGGGGCCAAAGGGGAGACACTGAAGCTTTCTTT
v_call: TRBV9; d_call: .; clone_size: many; j_call: TRBJ1-2; cdr3_length: 12; cdr3_aa: CASSAGGYGYTF; cdr3_nt: TGTGCCAGCAGCGCCGGGGGCTATGGCTACACCTTC
v_call: TRBV7-9; d_call: TRBD1; clone_size: few; j_call: TRBJ1-2; cdr3_length: 15; cdr3_aa: CASSIMTGTNYGYTF; cdr3_nt: TGTGCCAGCAGCATTATGACAGGGACGAACTATGGCTACACCTTC
v_call: TRBV20-1; d_call: TRBD2; clone_size: many; j_call: TRBJ2-1; cdr3_length: 13; cdr3_aa: CSARDRTSYEQFF; cdr3_nt: TGCAGTGCTAGAGATAGGACTAGCTATGAGCAGTTCTTC
v_call: TRBV12-3/TRBV12-4; d_call: .; clone_size: many; j_call: TRBJ1-5; cdr3_length: 13; cdr3_aa: CASSITGLGPQHF; cdr3_nt: TGTGCCAGCAGTATAACAGGGTTGGGGCCCCAGCATTTT
v_call: TRBV7-2; d_call: .; clone_size: few; j_call: TRBJ2-4; cdr3_length: 15; cdr3_aa: CATTRAGLAKNIQYF; cdr3_nt: TGTGCCACCACGAGAGCGGGCCTAGCCAAAAACATTCAGTACTTC
v_call: TRBV7-2; d_call: .; clone_size: many; j_call: TRBJ2-7; cdr3_length: 16; cdr3_aa: CASSSQPGDTAYEQYF; cdr3_nt: TGTGCCAGCAGCTCCCAACCGGGGGACACCGCCTACGAGCAGTACTTC
v_call: TRBV18; d_call: TRBD2; clone_size: many; j_call: TRBJ2-7; cdr3_length: 15; cdr3_aa: CASSPPSGSRNEQYF; cdr3_nt: TGTGCCAGCTCACCACCAAGCGGGAGTCGCAACGAGCAGTACTTC
v_call: TRBV4-2; d_call: .; clone_size: .; j_call: TRBJ2-3; cdr3_length: 14; cdr3_aa: CASSQGLSSDTQYF; cdr3_nt: TGTGCCAGCAGCCAAGGCCTTAGTTCAGATACGCAGTATTTT
v_call: TRBV9; d_call: .; clone_size: .; j_call: TRBJ2-1; cdr3_length: 16; cdr3_aa: CASSVGGEASYNEQFF; cdr3_nt: TGTGCCAGCAGCGTAGGGGGAGAAGCCTCCTACAATGAGCAGTTCTTC
v_call: TRBV28; d_call: .; clone_size: many; j_call: TRBJ1-4; cdr3_length: 15; cdr3_aa: CASSPQTSTNEKLFF; cdr3_nt: TGTGCCAGCAGTCCCCAGACATCGACTAATGAAAAACTGTTTTTT
v_call: TRBV10-3; d_call: TRBD2; clone_size: few; j_call: TRBJ2-5; cdr3_length: 16; cdr3_aa: CAISYGRGGALETQYF; cdr3_nt: TGTGCCATCAGCTACGGCCGCGGGGGGGCCCTTGAGACCCAGTACTTC
v_call: TRBV30; d_call: TRBD2; clone_size: many; j_call: TRBJ2-1; cdr3_length: 16; cdr3_aa: CAWSVGGFSSYNEQFF; cdr3_nt: TGTGCCTGGAGTGTCGGGGGGTTCAGTTCCTACAATGAGCAGTTCTTC
v_call: TRBV5-1; d_call: .; clone_size: .; j_call: TRBJ2-5; cdr3_length: 14; cdr3_aa: CASSLGDNQETQYF; cdr3_nt: TGCGCCAGCAGCTTGGGTGACAATCAAGAGACCCAGTACTTC